This T cell receptor beta chain was observed in a study of blood T cell repertoires in COVID-19. Study overall: Samples taken during acute and convalescent COVID-19 were collected in the United States, Italy and Spain. Sample material is recorded as cDNA or gDNA derived from T cells, B-cell-depleted T cells, or PBMCs.

The CDR3 is made up of 15 amino acids. V lost 5 bases to trimming and J lost 7 bases, with 19 bases between them. Germline assignment: CDR1 SGHTA and CDR2 FQGNSA. Authors' methods: Amplified reference gene primers provided the basis for estimating nucleated cell counts. The repertoire was sequenced with immunoSEQ multiplex PCR; TCRdb's copy has only in-frame clones and lacks some. That table furnishes V, J and clone size, whereas the DNA furnished D and trimming. The data show about 53,000 clones, just under 85% seen once. V is TRBV7-2 and J is TRBJ2-3; D perhaps matches TRBD2 (7 bases). This TCR was recovered from a human donor in a cohort sampled during active COVID-19. Material: peripheral blood. CDR3: CASSPRRGGGNTQYF. The CDR3 bases are TGTGCCAGCAGCCCACGTAGGGGGGGAGGGAATACGCAGTATTTT.